The rows below give T cell receptor beta chains drawn from one sample of a study of T cell repertoires in cytomegalovirus infection. TCRdb analysed the reads with MiXCR anew, one entry per CDR3 protein. The sample shows 200,000 to 300,000 distinct CDR3 sequences, approximately 9.2% of them seen only once. The sequenced material came from PBMCs. All receptors come from a human donor in good health (CMV status not recorded). Some clones in this sample may be carry-over from other donors' samples. Each CDR3 is given with its conserved first and last residue. The order of the fields is V gene, D gene, clone size, J gene, CDR3 DNA, CDR3 protein. The D gene is left open where the match is weak. Some rows have no size entry. The others give once, few or many, or a class for an expanded clone.

TRBV6-2/TRBV6-3	NA	many	TRBJ1-5	TGTGCCAGCAGTTACGGTGGCACCTATCAGCCCCAGCATTTT	CASSYGGTYQPQHF
TRBV11-2	NA	many	TRBJ2-7	TGTGCCAGCAGCCCTGGACAGCGGGCCTACGAGCAGTACTTC	CASSPGQRAYEQYF
TRBV15	TRBD1	few	TRBJ1-4	TGTGCCACCAGCAGAGATGTCGGGCAGGGGGCGCGGTTCGGTGAAAAACTGTTTTTT	CATSRDVGQGARFGEKLFF
TRBV7-6	NA	many	TRBJ1-1	TGTGCCAGCATGGCGGGGGCGCGCACTGAAGCTTTCTTT	CASMAGARTEAFF
TRBV19	NA	many	TRBJ1-2	TGTGCCAGTAGTATCCCGCCAGGGGCTGGCTACACCTTC	CASSIPPGAGYTF
TRBV7-2	NA	many	TRBJ1-5	TGTGCCAGCAGCCCAATCTCCAGGGGTAATCAGCCCCAGCATTTT	CASSPISRGNQPQHF
TRBV7-2	NA	many	TRBJ1-2	TGTGCCAGCACCCGGGCCGGGGGACTCTATGGCTACACCTTC	CASTRAGGLYGYTF
TRBV7-2	NA	many	TRBJ1-2	TGTGCCAGCAGCTTATCGACAGACTTTACCTATGGCTACACCTTC	CASSLSTDFTYGYTF
TRBV7-2	TRBD2	many	TRBJ2-3	TGTGCCAGCACCTTGGACAGCGGGGGATACACAGATACGCAGTATTTT	CASTLDSGGYTDTQYF
TRBV7-6	NA	many	TRBJ2-7	TGTGCCAGCAGCAACGTGGTACGGGGGCAATCCGAGCAGTACTTC	CASSNVVRGQSEQYF
TRBV10-3	NA	many	TRBJ2-3	TGTGCCATCAGATTGGAACACGGGGATACGCAGTATTTT	CAIRLEHGDTQYF
TRBV2	TRBD2	few	TRBJ2-2	TGTGCCAGCAGTGAACCGATATTAGCGGGAGTGAACACCGGGGAGCTGTTTTTT	CASSEPILAGVNTGELFF
TRBV15	NA	once	TRBJ2-1	TGTGCCACCAGCAGAGATAGAAGAGGGGTGCATGAGCAGTTCTTC	CATSRDRRGVHEQFF
TRBV4-1	TRBD2	few	TRBJ2-7	TGCGCCAGCAGCCAAGATCGGAGCGGGAGATCCTACGAGCAGTACTTC	CASSQDRSGRSYEQYF
TRBV27	NA	NA	TRBJ2-1	TGTGCCAGCAGGGAAGACCGAGCAGAGCAGTTCTTC	CASREDRAEQFF
TRBV6-5	NA	NA	TRBJ1-1	TGTGCCAGCAGTAGACGGACAGCCTTGTTGGAAGCTTTCTTT	CASSRRTALLEAFF
TRBV20-1	NA	NA	TRBJ1-6	TGCAGTGCTAGCGAGGGGCGGGTCGAATCACCCCTCCACTTT	CSASEGRVESPLHF
TRBV5-5	TRBD1	NA	TRBJ1-5	TGTGCCAGCAGCGTAGGGACAGTAAGCAATCAGCCCCAGCATTTT	CASSVGTVSNQPQHF
TRBV19	NA	many	TRBJ2-7	TGTGCCAGTAGTTCCTTCTCTGACGCCCTGACGGGGCAGTACTTC	CASSSFSDALTGQYF
TRBV3-1	TRBD2	few	TRBJ2-3	TGTGCCAGCAGCCAAGATTGGACTAGCGGGAGGCCAGATACGCAGTATTTT	CASSQDWTSGRPDTQYF
TRBV20-1	TRBD1	NA	TRBJ2-1	TGCAGTGCCGGACAGGGGGCCTTTGAGCAGTTCTTC	CSAGQGAFEQFF
TRBV20-1	TRBD2	NA	TRBJ2-1	TGCAGTGCAGCTACTAGCGGGAGGCCTAATGGGAATGAGCAGTTCTTC	CSAATSGRPNGNEQFF
TRBV7-8	NA	many	TRBJ2-1	TGTGCCAGCAGCTTAAGGGGACTCAATGAGCAGTTCTTC	CASSLRGLNEQFF
TRBV6-2/TRBV6-3	TRBD2	NA	TRBJ2-6	TGTGCCAGCAGCCGTCGGGCGGGGGAGACTGGGGCCAACGTCCTGACTTTC	CASSRRAGETGANVLTF
TRBV6-2/TRBV6-3	NA	NA	TRBJ1-6	TGTGCCAGCAGTCAGTCTTTCTCACCCCTCCACTTT	CASSQSFSPLHF
TRBV7-2	NA	many	TRBJ2-5	TGTGCCAGCAGCTGGCAGGGTGATCCGAAGACCCAGTACTTC	CASSWQGDPKTQYF
TRBV7-9	NA	many	TRBJ2-7	TGTGCCAGCAGAGAGGGACGTCGCTCCGAGCAGTACTTC	CASREGRRSEQYF
TRBV7-2	TRBD1	many	TRBJ2-6	TGTGCCAGCAGCCGGACAGGGGTCGCTGGGGCCAACGTCCTGACTTTC	CASSRTGVAGANVLTF
TRBV19	NA	many	TRBJ1-5	TGTGCCAGTAGTATAGATAACAGAGAAAATCAGCCCCAGCATTTT	CASSIDNRENQPQHF
TRBV7-2	TRBD2	many	TRBJ2-7	TGTGCCAGCAAGATCCAAGGACTAGCGTTATACGAGCAGTACTTC	CASKIQGLALYEQYF
TRBV27	NA	many	TRBJ1-5	TGTGCCAGCAGTGGCGACAAGAGCAATCAGCCCCAGCATTTT	CASSGDKSNQPQHF
TRBV7-2	NA	many	TRBJ1-6	TGTGCCAGCAGCTTACAGGGGAGCCCCTATAATTCACCCCTCCACTTT	CASSLQGSPYNSPLHF
TRBV4-3	NA	NA	TRBJ1-1	TGCGCCAGCAGCCCAGGGGACACCTCGAACACTGAAGCTTTCTTT	CASSPGDTSNTEAFF
TRBV3-1	NA	many	TRBJ1-4	TGTGCCAGCAGCGCCAAACGCCGGGACCTAAATGAAAAACTGTTTTTT	CASSAKRRDLNEKLFF
TRBV7-2	TRBD2	many	TRBJ2-3	TGTGCCAGCAGCTTAGCCCGCCTAGCGGGGGGGCAAGCAGATACGCAGTATTTT	CASSLARLAGGQADTQYF
TRBV7-2	TRBD2	many	TRBJ2-3	TGTGCCAGCAGCCGAGCGGGGGTCACAGATACGCAGTATTTT	CASSRAGVTDTQYF
TRBV3-1	NA	many	TRBJ1-1	TGTGCCAGCAGCCGCAAGGGTGGGGGCGGGAATGAAGCTTTCTTT	CASSRKGGGGNEAFF
TRBV29-1	NA	few	TRBJ1-2	TGCAGCGTTGATAAAGGAGGCGGCTATGGCTACACCTTC	CSVDKGGGYGYTF
TRBV5-1	TRBD1	NA	TRBJ2-1	TGCGCCAGCAGCCCTGGACAGGGCTCCTACAATGAGCAGTTCTTC	CASSPGQGSYNEQFF
TRBV2	TRBD1	NA	TRBJ2-7	TGTGCCAGCAGCGGGACAGCTAGCTCCTACGAGCAGTACTTC	CASSGTASSYEQYF
TRBV2	NA	few	TRBJ1-2	TGTGCCAGCGTACCCACCGCCGACTATGGCTACACCTTC	CASVPTADYGYTF
TRBV28	NA	many	TRBJ1-5	TGTGCCAGCAGTTTTCAGGGCATTAATCAGCCCCAGCATTTT	CASSFQGINQPQHF
TRBV7-2	NA	many	TRBJ2-3	TGTGCCAGCAGCACCGGACAAATTAGCACAGATACGCAGTATTTT	CASSTGQISTDTQYF
TRBV7-2	TRBD2	NA	TRBJ2-3	TGTGCCAGCAGCGTTACTAGCGGGGGGGCCTGGGATACGCAGTATTTT	CASSVTSGGAWDTQYF
TRBV7-9	NA	many	TRBJ2-3	TGTGCCAGCAGCTTAGATGTGGTGGATACGCAGTATTTT	CASSLDVVDTQYF
TRBV7-2	NA	many	TRBJ2-1	TGTGCCAGCAGCTTAGGGGCTGGGGTCGGTGGTGGTGAGCAGTTCTTC	CASSLGAGVGGGEQFF
TRBV7-2	TRBD1	many	TRBJ1-3	TGTGCCAGTTCCAGCCACAGGGGGTCCGGAAACACCATATATTTT	CASSSHRGSGNTIYF
TRBV7-9	TRBD1	many	TRBJ2-3	TGTGCCAGCAGCTCCGGGACAGTCGGGCCAGATACGCAGTATTTT	CASSSGTVGPDTQYF
TRBV7-2	TRBD2	NA	TRBJ2-1	TGTGCCAGCAGCTTAGTGGGGACTAGCGGGAGTTCCTACAATGAGCAGTTCTTC	CASSLVGTSGSSYNEQFF
TRBV12-3/TRBV12-4	NA	few	TRBJ2-2	TGTGCCAGCAGACCTGACAGTTACACCGGGGAGCTGTTTTTT	CASRPDSYTGELFF
TRBV20-1	TRBD1	few	TRBJ1-1	TGCAGTGCTAGTCGACAGGGCCTGAACACTGAAGCTTTCTTT	CSASRQGLNTEAFF
TRBV7-2	TRBD1	many	TRBJ1-5	TGTGCCAGCAGCTTGGGCGTGACAGGGCATCAGCCCCAGCATTTT	CASSLGVTGHQPQHF
TRBV7-2	NA	many	TRBJ1-1	TGTGCCAGCAGCTTAGCGGTGGGCGCGAACACTGAAGCTTTCTTT	CASSLAVGANTEAFF
TRBV4-1	NA	few	TRBJ2-3	TGCGCCAGCAGCCAGGAATCCGGGACCCGTCCGAGGGCGCAGTATTTT	CASSQESGTRPRAQYF
TRBV28	NA	many	TRBJ2-3	TGTGCCAGCAGCCCGGAGGACATCTCATTCCCAGATACGCAGTATTTT	CASSPEDISFPDTQYF
TRBV12-3/TRBV12-4	TRBD1	many	TRBJ2-7	TGTGCCAGCAGTTCCGCAGGGGGCTCCTACGAGCAGTACTTC	CASSSAGGSYEQYF